This T cell receptor beta chain was sequenced for a study of T cell responses to AZD1222 COVID-19 vaccine. Measured with immunoSEQ multiplex PCR; TCRdb has only the in-frame clones, and not every one. The data show under 100,000 clones, around 85% seen once. General study points: Spike-specific TCR breadth and depth both grew after two AZD1222 doses. Only five or six AZD1222 recipients were seropositive at baseline. Of spike-specific TCRs, nearly half reportedly target regions left unmutated in variants. Dominant CD4 TCR responses targeted spike regions 160-218 and 743-854.

The ends lost 3 bases at V and 7 bases at J; junction bases unmatched: 14. This CDR3 comprises 16 residues. CDR1 is LGHDT, CDR2 YNNKEL, per germline (reference sequence). Concerning this clone itself: The antigen is unknown.

The TCR comes from an adult who received the AZD1222 COVID-19 vaccine. The starting material was peripheral blood, obtained 28 days after the second AZD1222 dose. The V gene is TRBV3-1 (or the pseudogene TRBV3-2), the J gene TRBJ2-7; 8 bases map to TRBD2. CDR3 region: CASSQNSPGLGGEQYF. In DNA form, the CDR3 reads TGTGCCAGCAGCCAGAACTCACCGGGACTAGGAGGTGAGCAGTACTTC.